One sample yielded the 4 T cell receptor beta chains listed below, sequenced in a study of HIV-infected children after antiretroviral therapy interruption. RNA-based 3' RACE libraries used unique molecular identifiers. In TCRdb, the 3' RACE reads were re-called with MiXCR into one record per CDR3 protein. In the table there are some 90,000 distinct CDR3 sequences, 6.9% of which are singletons. Treatment given: PENTA 11 planned treatment interruption arm or continuous ART arm. The sequencing here drew on CD45RA+ CD4+ T cells from PBMCs, pooled from several time points, taken from a donor given antiretroviral therapy, either interrupted or continuous. Subset specified: naive CD4+ CD45RA+ CD45RO- T cells. The receptors were sampled from a pool of human donors with HIV.

This clonotype was recorded at least ten times. The chain couples TRBV7-3 to TRBJ1-1; D unclear. V was shortened by 4 bases and J by 2 bases, with 8 bases between the two germline ends. The CDR3 consists of 13 residues. Germline CDR1 reads SGHTA; CDR2 reads FQGTGA. CDR3 region: CASSSGLNTEAFF. For the CDR3, the DNA is TGTGCCAGCAGCTCCGGCCTTAACACTGAAGCTTTCTTT.

The V call is TRBV29-1, the J call TRBJ2-1; the D is unclear. Germline CDR1 is SQVTM and CDR2 is ANQGSEA. The CDR3 is 12 amino acids. Trimming removed 7 bases at V and 9 bases at J, with 16 bases between. The CDR3 DNA reads TGCAGCGGAGAGGATGGCTCAATTGAGCAGTTCTTC. This codes for CSGEDGSIEQFF.

In this sample, this clonotype turned up many times. The chain links TRBV19 to TRBJ2-7, with D possibly TRBD2 on 5 matching bases. The V gene's germline CDR1 is LNHDA and CDR2 SQIVND (reference sequence). Between the trimmed V and J ends, which lost 11 bases and 2 bases, there was a span of 28 bases. This CDR3 is 17 amino acids long. CDR3 coding DNA: TGTGCCGGTTACTCTTTCGGTAGAGGGATAGGGACCTACGAGCAGTACTTC. It is translated as CAGYSFGRGIGTYEQYF.

This clonotype was counted a few times. This chain connects TRBV2 to TRBJ2-1; 9 bases map to TRBD2. CDR1 SNHLY and CDR2 FYNNEI come from the germline V gene. The CDR3 spans 15 residues. V was clipped by 5 bases and J by 2 bases; unmatched bases: 4. CDR3 residues: CASSRGGAPYNEQFF. In nucleotides, the CDR3 is TGTGCCAGCAGTCGCGGGGGGGCCCCCTACAATGAGCAGTTCTTC. The full variable domain, rest sourced from reference TRBV2 and TRBJ2-1, is EPEVTQTPSHQVTQMGQEVILRCVPISNHLYFYWYRQILGQKVEFLVSFYNNEISEKSEIFDDQFSVERPDGSNFTLKIRSTKLEDSAMYFCASSRGGAPYNEQFFGPGTRLTVL.